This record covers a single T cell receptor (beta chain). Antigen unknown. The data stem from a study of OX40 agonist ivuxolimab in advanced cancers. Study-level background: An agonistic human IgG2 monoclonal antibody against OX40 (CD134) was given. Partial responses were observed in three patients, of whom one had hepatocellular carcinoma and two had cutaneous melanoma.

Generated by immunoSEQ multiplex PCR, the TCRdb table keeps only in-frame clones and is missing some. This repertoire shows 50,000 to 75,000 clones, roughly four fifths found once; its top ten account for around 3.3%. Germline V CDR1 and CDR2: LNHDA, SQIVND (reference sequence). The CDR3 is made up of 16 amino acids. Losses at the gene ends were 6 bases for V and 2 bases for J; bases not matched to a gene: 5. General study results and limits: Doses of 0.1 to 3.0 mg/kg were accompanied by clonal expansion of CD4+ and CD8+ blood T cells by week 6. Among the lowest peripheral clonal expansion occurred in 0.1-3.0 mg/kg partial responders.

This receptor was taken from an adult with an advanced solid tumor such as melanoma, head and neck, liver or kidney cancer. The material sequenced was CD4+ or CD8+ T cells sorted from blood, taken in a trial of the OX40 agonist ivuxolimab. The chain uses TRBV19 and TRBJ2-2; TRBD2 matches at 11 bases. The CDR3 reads CASRALAGGNTGELFF. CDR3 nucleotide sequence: TGTGCCAGTAGGGCCCTAGCGGGGGGTAACACCGGGGAGCTGTTTTTT.